Each of the 21 T cell receptor beta chains below was sequenced from the same sample in a study of cytomegalovirus exposure and HLA in healthy donors. The PCR made use of 60 Vbeta and 13 Jbeta primers. Libraries were prepared by immunoSEQ multiplex PCR; TCRdb keeps only in-frame clonotypes and omits some of them. The repertoire includes about 110,000 clones, approximately 86% of them detected once, and around 2% sits in the top ten. Sequenced: PBMCs. These receptors came from a man in his forties or fifties in good health and CMV-seronegative.

The rearrangement links TRBV5-4 to TRBJ2-7, with D possibly TRBD1 on 6 matching bases. The CDR3 is made up of 15 amino acids. Germline V gene sequence: CDR1 SGHNT, CDR2 YYREEE (reference sequence). V lost 3 bases, J lost 5 bases, and 18 bases lay in between. The CDR3 here is CASSSTQGLVDEQYF. CDR3 DNA sequence: TGTGCCAGCAGCTCCACACAGGGATTGGTCGACGAGCAGTACTTC.

This sequence joins TRBV5-6 and TRBJ1-2, with 7 bases lining up with TRBD1. Germline V gene data show CDR1 as SGHDT and CDR2 as YYEEEE. After removal of 3 bases from V and 5 bases from J, the junction contained 4 bases not matched to a gene. CDR3 length equals 13 residues. The CDR3 nucleotides read TGTGCCAGCAGCTCGGCAGGGGGATATGGCTACACCTTC. As protein: CASSSAGGYGYTF. Full variable domain (remainder filled in from reference TRBV5-6 and TRBJ1-2): DAGVTQSPTHLIKTRGQQVTLRCSPKSGHDTVSWYQQALGQGPQFIFQYYEEEERQRGNFPDRFSGHQFPNYSSELNVNALLLGDSALYLCASSSAGGYGYTFGSGTRLTVV.

The chain is built from TRBV28 and TRBJ2-6; the match to TRBD1 covers 9 bases. V was clipped by 5 bases and J by 4 bases; unmatched bases: 3. The CDR3 is 15 residues long. Germline V gene sequence: CDR1 MDHEN, CDR2 SYDVKM. The CDR3: CASSHRGPGANVLTF. The CDR3 DNA sequence: TGTGCCAGCAGTCACAGGGGGCCCGGGGCCAACGTCCTGACTTTC.

The chain employs TRBV18 and TRBJ2-5, with a weak D call TRBD1 (6 bases). The J call is doubtful: the DNA matches TRBJ2-7 better. The V gene's germline CDR1 is KGHSH and CDR2 LQKENI. CDR3 length: 14 residues. CDR3 protein: CASSYGTNSYEQYF. CDR3 coding DNA: TGTGCCAGCTCGTATGGGACAAACTCCTACGAGCAGTACTTC.

This sequence joins TRBV7-6 and TRBJ1-3; no clear D gene. CDR1 and CDR2 from the germline V gene are SGHVS and FNYEAQ. The CDR3 has 15 residues. V gave up 2 bases and J gave up 2 bases, with 10 bases separating them. CDR3 sequence reads: CASSLQPVPGNTIYF. The DNA for the CDR3 is TGTGCCAGCAGCTTACAACCAGTTCCTGGAAACACCATATATTTT.

The chain recombines TRBV7-9 with TRBJ1-4; TRBD1 agrees at 9 bases. The ends lost 4 bases at V and 7 bases at J; junction bases unmatched: 10. CDR1 is SEHNR, CDR2 FQNEAQ, per germline (reference sequence). There are 16 residues in the CDR3. The CDR3 spells CASSYQTGTGPEKLFF. The CDR3 DNA is TGTGCCAGCAGCTATCAGACCGGGACAGGGCCTGAAAAACTGTTTTTT.

CDR3 coding DNA: TGTGCCAGCAGTTCGACCGGGGGGGCTGAAGCTTTCTTT. Translated, it gives CASSSTGGAEAFF. The chain is built from TRBV7-9 and TRBJ1-1; tentatively, D is TRBD1 (5 bases). The V gene lost 6 bases and the J gene lost 6 bases, with 14 bases spanning the gap. Germline-derived CDR1 and CDR2 are SEHNR and FQNEAQ (reference sequence). This CDR3 has 13 residues.

This clone was observed a handful of times. The CDR3 nucleotides read TGTGCCAGCAGTTACGGGACAAACTATGGCTACACCTTC. Amino acids: CASSYGTNYGYTF. The chain is built from TRBV6-6 and TRBJ1-2, with a possible D match to TRBD1 (6 bases). The CDR3 sequence is 13 residues long. Between the trimmed V and J ends, which lost 2 bases and 2 bases, there was a span of 6 bases. CDR1 and CDR2 (germline): MNHNY, SVGAGI (reference sequence).

V is TRBV4-3 and J is TRBJ1-4; weak D call: TRBD1 (6 bases). V dropped 4 bases and J dropped 8 bases, with 14 bases sitting between them. The V gene's germline CDR1 is LGHNA and CDR2 YSLEER. The CDR3 contains 14 residues. In nucleotides, the CDR3 is TGCGCCAGCAGCCCAACCAGGGGTTTAGAAAAACTGTTTTTT. Translating it yields CASSPTRGLEKLFF.

The chain combines TRBV2 with TRBJ1-2; D uncertain. Germline CDR1 and CDR2: SNHLY and FYNNEI. The CDR3 covers 12 residues. Trimming pared 3 bases from V and 4 bases from J, leaving 6 bases between. The CDR3 sequence is CASSERGYGYTF. The CDR3 nucleotides are TGTGCCAGCAGTGAGCGGGGCTATGGCTACACCTTC.

Only one count was recorded for this clone. V usage is TRBV6-5 and J usage is TRBJ2-1; 8 bases fit TRBD2. The CDR3 consists of 15 residues. Per the germline V gene, CDR1 is MNHEY and CDR2 is SVGAGI. V trimming: 5 bases; J trimming: 4 bases; junction bases outside the gene matches: 7. The CDR3 region has the DNA TGTGCCAGCAGTGTCCGTAGCGGGGCTTACAATGAGCAGTTCTTC. Its translation is CASSVRSGAYNEQFF.

This clone appeared a single time. The chain has TRBV29-1 and TRBJ2-1; D is perhaps TRBD2 (6 bases). CDR3 size: 15 residues. V lost 4 bases, J lost 0 bases, and 13 bases lay in between. Germline V gives CDR1 SQVTM, CDR2 ANQGSEA. Here the CDR3 reads CSVAGGGSSYNEQFF. The CDR3 nucleotides are TGCAGCGTTGCCGGGGGAGGCAGCTCCTACAATGAGCAGTTCTTC.

The CDR3 DNA sequence: TGTGCCAGCAGTGGGGTCTGGCGGGGGAGAGAGCAGTACTTC. This sequence encodes CASSGVWRGREQYF. The rearrangement links TRBV28 to TRBJ2-7; 7 nucleotides align to TRBD2. CDR1 is MDHEN and CDR2 is SYDVKM in the germline V gene. The ends lost 5 bases at V and 7 bases at J; junction bases unmatched: 11. The CDR3 extends over 14 amino acids.

The chain combines TRBV27 with TRBJ2-1; 11 bases align to TRBD2. The CDR3 is 15 residues long. CDR1 MNHEY and CDR2 SMNVEV come from the germline V gene (reference sequence). J gave up 5 bases and V 5 bases, and 5 bases lay outside the gene matches. The CDR3 nucleotides read TGTGCCAGCAGTGTACTAGCGGGGGCCGACAATGAGCAGTTCTTC. This encodes CASSVLAGADNEQFF.

The chain combines TRBV18 with TRBJ1-1; TRBD1 might be the D (5 bases). CDR3 length: 15 amino acids. The V and J ends lost 3 bases and 4 bases respectively, with 15 bases between them. The germline CDR1 and CDR2 sequences are KGHSH and LQKENI. The DNA of the CDR3 is TGTGCCAGCTCACCTTATCAGGGCATGATCACTGAAGCTTTCTTT. This sequence encodes CASSPYQGMITEAFF.

The chain links TRBV5-1 to TRBJ2-1; D gene ambiguous. CDR1 is SGHRS, CDR2 YFSETQ, per germline. V was cut by 4 bases and J by 0 bases, with 2 bases left in between. CDR3 length: 12 amino acids. The CDR3 DNA reads TGCGCCAGCAGCCTCTCCTACAATGAGCAGTTCTTC. Protein sequence: CASSLSYNEQFF.

V is TRBV20-1 and J is TRBJ1-2; D gene ambiguous. Trimming stripped 6 bases from V and 8 bases from J, with 13 bases between. CDR3 length: 11 residues. Germline V gene data show CDR1 as DFQATT and CDR2 as SNEGSKA (reference sequence). The CDR3 DNA reads as TGCAGTGCGAGTTACTACGGAGGCTACACCTTC. This codes for CSASYYGGYTF.

This chain uses TRBV7-2 with TRBJ2-3; 9 bases map to TRBD1. CDR3 length equals 15 residues. With V trimmed by 4 bases and J by 6 bases, 8 bases remained unmatched. Looked up from germline, CDR1 is SGHTA and CDR2 is FQGNSA. The CDR3 protein is CASSWPRTGVDTQYF. CDR3 nucleotides: TGTGCCAGCAGCTGGCCAAGGACAGGGGTCGATACGCAGTATTTT.

The chain recombines TRBV2 with TRBJ2-4; D is ambiguous. The CDR3 is 16 amino acids. V was cut by 0 bases and J by 0 bases, with 9 bases left in between. Germline values: CDR1 SNHLY, CDR2 FYNNEI. In nucleotides, the CDR3 is TGTGCCAGCAGTGAAGCGAGATTTCTAGCCAAAAACATTCAGTACTTC. The encoded protein is CASSEARFLAKNIQYF.

The V and J genes are TRBV6-6 and TRBJ1-2; TRBD1 might be the D (6 bases). CDR3 length: 14 amino acids. V was pared by 2 bases and J by 5 bases, with 12 bases between. In germline, CDR1 is MNHNY, CDR2 SVGAGI (reference sequence). Written as DNA, the CDR3 is TGTGCCAGCAGTTACGCAGGGACAAATTATGGCTACACCTTC. It specifies CASSYAGTNYGYTF.

The V and J genes are TRBV13 and TRBJ2-3; D ambiguous. The germline V gene encodes CDR1 PRHDT and CDR2 FYEKMQ (reference sequence). This CDR3 spans 15 amino acids. Trimming removed 0 bases at V and 4 bases at J, with 11 bases between. DNA for the CDR3: TGTGCCAGCAGCTTAGGCAGGTTCGGCGCAGATACGCAGTATTTT. Residues: CASSLGRFGADTQYF.